This T cell receptor beta chain was documented in a study of T cell responses to AZD1222 COVID-19 vaccine. The table came from immunoSEQ multiplex PCR; TCRdb's copy has only in-frame clones and leaves some out. Here the sample spans tens of thousands of clones, around 86% being singletons. The V segment lost 9 bases and the J segment 8 bases; nucleotides outside the gene matches: 19. Germline-derived CDR1 and CDR2 are SEHNR and FQNEAQ (reference sequence). The CDR3 consists of 16 residues. This chain uses TRBV7-9 with TRBJ2-1; 7 bases line up with TRBD1. The sample was peripheral blood, taken 28 days after the second AZD1222 dose. The TCR was taken from an adult who received the AZD1222 COVID-19 vaccine. The CDR3: CASTTPIRTGSDEQFF. The CDR3 DNA follows: TGTGCCAGTACGACACCCATCCGGACAGGCTCGGATGAGCAGTTCTTC.